This T cell receptor (beta chain) was recorded in a study of PD-L1 blockade in urothelial cancer. Study details: After treatment start, blood was analyzed at 3 weeks (second dose) and at 6 weeks.

The patients had locally advanced or metastatic urothelial carcinoma. Here immunoSEQ multiplex PCR was the method, and the copy in TCRdb shows in-frame clones only, minus some. The sample holds tens of thousands of clones; about 72% are singletons and the top ten take roughly 3.6%. CDR3 size: 13 residues. The junction had 1 base not matched to a gene; V was cut back by 1 base and J by 9 bases. The V gene's germline CDR1 is LGHNA and CDR2 YSLEER. This clonotype was obtained from a man aged 70 or older with urothelial cancer. The specimen was PBMCs, collected around atezolizumab (anti-PD-L1) treatment. The genes are TRBV4-3 and TRBJ2-1; TRBD1 matches 9 bases. The CDR3 nucleotides are TGCGCCAGCAGCCAAGGACAGGGGGGTGAGCAGTTCTTC. Protein: CASSQGQGGEQFF.